This paragraph covers one T cell receptor beta chain sequence. Antigen: not known. The sample is drawn from a study of T cells in narcolepsy. The V segment lost 5 bases and the J segment 2 bases; nucleotides outside the gene matches: 7. This CDR3 region has 16 residues. Germline V lookup: CDR1 SGHAT, CDR2 FQNNGV. Assay used: immunoSEQ multiplex PCR; TCRdb lists only in-frame clones, some missing. In the table there are about 21,000 clones, 92% of which are singletons. Study-wide results and limits: Same-patient CSF and blood CD4+ T cell clonotypes included HCRT-specific and TRIB2-specific autoreactive ones.

The chain is built from TRBV11-2 and TRBJ2-5; the match to TRBD2 covers 11 bases. This receptor was obtained from a human donor with narcolepsy. The sequenced sample was CD45RA- memory CD4+ T cells from PBMCs. The CDR3 spells CASSLRASGGQETQYF. As DNA, the CDR3 is TGTGCCAGCAGCCTAAGGGCTAGCGGGGGGCAAGAGACCCAGTACTTC.